This T cell receptor beta chain is from a study of blood T cell repertoires in COVID-19. Study-wide context: Collection of acute and convalescent COVID-19 samples took place in the United States, Italy and Spain. The cDNA or gDNA used as material had been derived from T cells, B-cell-depleted T cells, or PBMCs.

This clone was counted a few times. Germline CDR1 and CDR2: SGHVS and FQNEAQ. This CDR3 spans 15 amino acids. The V end lost 5 bases, the J end lost 4 bases, and 18 bases lay between the germline ends. Original data processing: Using reference gene primer amplification, nucleated cell counts were estimated. Clones were read by immunoSEQ multiplex PCR, and TCRdb kept only the in-frame ones, dropping some. The V and J calls and clone size are taken from that table; D and trimming were inferred from the DNA. This sample yields some 70,000 clones, of which 65% to 90% are seen a single time; around two fifths belongs to the top ten.

The receptor was derived from an older man with acute or convalescent COVID-19. The chain combines TRBV7-8 with TRBJ2-7; possible D gene TRBD2, 6 bases. Material for sequencing was peripheral blood. In nucleotides, the CDR3 is TGTGCCAGCAGCCAGACCGGGACTTCCTATTACGAGCAGTACTTC. It encodes CASSQTGTSYYEQYF. The full variable domain, in which reference TRBV7-8 and TRBJ2-7 provide the parts outside the CDR3, is GAGVSQSPRYKVAKRGQDVALRCDPISGHVSLFWYQQALGQGPEFLTYFQNEAQLDKSGLPSDRFFAERPEGSVSTLKIQRTQQEDSAVYLCASSQTGTSYYEQYFGPGTRLTVT.